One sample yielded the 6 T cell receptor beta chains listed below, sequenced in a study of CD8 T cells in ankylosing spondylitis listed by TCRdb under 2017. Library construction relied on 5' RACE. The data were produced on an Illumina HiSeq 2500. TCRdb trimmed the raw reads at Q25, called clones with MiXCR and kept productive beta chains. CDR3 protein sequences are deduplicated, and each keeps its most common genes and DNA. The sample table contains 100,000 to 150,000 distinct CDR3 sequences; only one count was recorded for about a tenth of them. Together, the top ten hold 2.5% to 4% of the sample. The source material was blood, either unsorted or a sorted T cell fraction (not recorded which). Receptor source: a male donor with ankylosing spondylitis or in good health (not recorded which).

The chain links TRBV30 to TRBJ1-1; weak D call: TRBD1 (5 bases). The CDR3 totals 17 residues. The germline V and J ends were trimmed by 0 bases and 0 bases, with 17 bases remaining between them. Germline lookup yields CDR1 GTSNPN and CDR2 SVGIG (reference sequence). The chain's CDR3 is CAWSVRRQSLMNTEAFF. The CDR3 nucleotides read TGTGCCTGGAGTGTTCGTAGACAGTCCCTGATGAACACTGAAGCTTTCTTT.

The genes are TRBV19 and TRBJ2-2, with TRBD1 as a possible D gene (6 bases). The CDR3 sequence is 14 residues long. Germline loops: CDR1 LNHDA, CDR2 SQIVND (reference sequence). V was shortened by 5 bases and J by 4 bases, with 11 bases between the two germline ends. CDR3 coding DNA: TGTGCCAGTAGTCTCAGGGGTAGCACCGGGGAGCTGTTTTTT. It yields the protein CASSLRGSTGELFF.

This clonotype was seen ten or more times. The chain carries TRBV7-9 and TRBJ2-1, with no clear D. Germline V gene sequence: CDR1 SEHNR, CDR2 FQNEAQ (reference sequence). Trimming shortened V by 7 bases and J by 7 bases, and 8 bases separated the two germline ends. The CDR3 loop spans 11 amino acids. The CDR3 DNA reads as TGTGCCAGCACCCGAAGTAATGAGCAGTTCTTC. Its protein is CASTRSNEQFF.

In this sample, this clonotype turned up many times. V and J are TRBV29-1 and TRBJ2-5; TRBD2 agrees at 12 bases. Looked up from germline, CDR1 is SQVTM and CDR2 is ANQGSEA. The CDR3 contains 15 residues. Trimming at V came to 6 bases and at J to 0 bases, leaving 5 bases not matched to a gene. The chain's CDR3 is CSVLTSGRNQETQYF. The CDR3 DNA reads TGCAGCGTCCTGACTAGCGGGAGAAACCAAGAGACCCAGTACTTC.

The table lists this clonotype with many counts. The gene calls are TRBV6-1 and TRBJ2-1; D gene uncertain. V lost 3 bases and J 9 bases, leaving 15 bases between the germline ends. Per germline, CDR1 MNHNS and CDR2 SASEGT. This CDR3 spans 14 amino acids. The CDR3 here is CASSDTARDREQFF. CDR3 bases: TGTGCCAGCAGTGATACGGCAAGGGATCGTGAGCAGTTCTTC.

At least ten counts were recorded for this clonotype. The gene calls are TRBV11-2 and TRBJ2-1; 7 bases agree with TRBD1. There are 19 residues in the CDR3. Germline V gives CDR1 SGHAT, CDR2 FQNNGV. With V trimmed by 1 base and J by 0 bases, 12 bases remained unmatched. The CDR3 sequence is CASSLVRLPRQGSYNEQFF. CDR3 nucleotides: TGTGCCAGCAGCTTAGTGAGGCTTCCACGACAGGGCTCCTACAATGAGCAGTTCTTC.